This T cell receptor beta chain appears in the sequencing data of a study of blood T cell repertoires in COVID-19. Background on the study: Samples of COVID-19 (acute and convalescent) were obtained from the United States, Italy and Spain. T cells, B-cell-depleted T cells, or PBMCs supplied cDNA or gDNA.

How the authors handled the data: The authors estimated nucleated cell counts from reference gene primer amplification. The assay was immunoSEQ multiplex PCR, and TCRdb's table has in-frame clones only and misses some. D and trimming were read from the DNA, whereas the V and J calls and clone size are those reported in that table. The sample records under 200,000 clones, around 82% being singletons. The CDR3 has 15 amino acids. CDR1 and CDR2 from the germline V gene are MDHEN and SYDVKM. Germline trimming cut 6 bases from V and 0 bases from J; bases unmatched to any gene: 5. The chain is built from TRBV28 and TRBJ2-7; TRBD1 matches at 10 bases. The sample taken for sequencing was peripheral blood. This TCR derives from a human donor with acute or convalescent COVID-19. The donor label of this sample is uncertain. CDR3 bases: TGTGCCAGCAGCCCGGACAGGGGGAACTCCTACGAGCAGTACTTC. Residues: CASSPDRGNSYEQYF. Supplemented by reference TRBV28 and TRBJ2-7, the full variable domain reads DVKVTQSSRYLVKRTGEKVFLECVQDMDHENMFWYRQDPGLGLRLIYFSYDVKMKEKGDIPEGYSVSREKKERFSLILESASTNQTSMYLCASSPDRGNSYEQYFGPGTRLTVT.